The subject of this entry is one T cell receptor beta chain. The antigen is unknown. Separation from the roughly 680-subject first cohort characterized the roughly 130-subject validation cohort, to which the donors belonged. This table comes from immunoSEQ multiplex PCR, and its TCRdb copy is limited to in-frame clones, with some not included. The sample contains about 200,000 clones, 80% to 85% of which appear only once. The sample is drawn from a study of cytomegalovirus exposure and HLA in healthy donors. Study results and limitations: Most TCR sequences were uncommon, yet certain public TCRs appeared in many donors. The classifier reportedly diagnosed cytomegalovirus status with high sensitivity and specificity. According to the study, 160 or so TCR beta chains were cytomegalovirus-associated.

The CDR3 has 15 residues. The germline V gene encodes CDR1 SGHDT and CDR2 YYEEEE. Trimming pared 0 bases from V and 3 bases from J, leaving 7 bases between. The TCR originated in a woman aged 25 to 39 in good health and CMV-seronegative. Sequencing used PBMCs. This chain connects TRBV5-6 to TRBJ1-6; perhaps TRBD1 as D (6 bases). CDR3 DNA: TGTGCCAGCAGCTTGGGACAGGTCTATAATTCACCCCTCCACTTT. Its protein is CASSLGQVYNSPLHF.